A single sample is the source of the 14 T cell receptor beta chains below, sequenced in a study of glioma-infiltrating T cells after dendritic cell vaccination. Time point reported: after dendritic cell vaccination, including at tumor progression/relapse. The method was immunoSEQ multiplex PCR; TCRdb's version includes in-frame clones alone and lacks a portion of them. The profile shows 91,000 or so clones, 80% of them singletons. The sequences come from blood, collected after dendritic cell vaccination. The source of these receptors is a human donor with glioblastoma.

This sequence joins TRBV10-3 and TRBJ2-1; no clear D gene. Germline loops: CDR1 ENHRY, CDR2 SYGVKD. The CDR3 has 13 amino acids. V was cut by 4 bases and J by 8 bases, with 12 bases left in between. In DNA, the CDR3 is TGTGCCATCAGTGGGGCAGGTGTCGATGAGCAGTTCTTC. Translated, it gives CAISGAGVDEQFF.

This clone occurred a few times. V usage is TRBV6-1 and J usage is TRBJ2-7; 9 bases are a match to TRBD2. Losses at the gene ends were 4 bases for V and 1 base for J; bases not matched to a gene: 8. The V gene's germline CDR1 is MNHNS and CDR2 SASEGT. The CDR3 has 16 residues. CDR3 loop: CASSGRGGLGSYEQYF. The CDR3 DNA reads TGTGCCAGCAGTGGGCGGGGGGGGCTAGGTTCCTACGAGCAGTACTTC.

This rearrangement joins TRBV27 to TRBJ2-3, with TRBD1 as a possible D gene (5 bases). CDR3 length: 17 amino acids. Per the germline V gene, CDR1 is MNHEY and CDR2 is SMNVEV (reference sequence). V lost 0 bases to trimming and J lost 0 bases, with 13 bases between them. CDR3 amino acids: CASSLSFQGWSTDTQYF. The DNA for the CDR3 is TGTGCCAGCAGTTTATCGTTTCAGGGCTGGAGCACAGATACGCAGTATTTT.

A single count supports this clone. This chain uses TRBV28 with TRBJ2-3; possibly TRBD2 for D (7 bases). V dropped 7 bases and J dropped 5 bases, with 16 bases sitting between them. There are 14 residues in the CDR3. Germline V CDR1 and CDR2: MDHEN, SYDVKM. The chain's CDR3 is CASTLGGAGDTQYF. CDR3 in DNA: TGTGCCAGCACCCTGGGGGGGGCGGGAGATACGCAGTATTTT.

The chain links TRBV10-2 to TRBJ1-1, with TRBD1 as a possible D gene (5 bases). There are 15 residues in the CDR3. Germline CDR1 is WSHSY and CDR2 is SAAADI. V lost 6 bases and J lost 0, with 14 bases in between. The CDR3 is CASRGGEYMNTEAFF. CDR3 sequence (DNA): TGCGCCAGCAGGGGGGGAGAGTACATGAACACTGAAGCTTTCTTT.

This chain links TRBV7-9 with TRBJ2-7, with 8 bases lining up with TRBD2. From germline, CDR1 is SEHNR and CDR2 FQNEAQ (reference sequence). J lost 4 bases, V lost 5 bases, and 7 bases had no gene match. There are 14 residues in the CDR3. CDR3 loop: CASSRIAGGYEQYF. The CDR3 DNA sequence: TGTGCCAGCAGCCGTATCGCGGGAGGTTACGAGCAGTACTTC. Full variable domain (missing parts from reference TRBV7-9 and TRBJ2-7): DTGVSQNPRHKITKRGQNVTFRCDPISEHNRLYWYRQTLGQGPEFLTYFQNEAQLEKSRLLSDRFSAERPKGSFSTLEIQRTEQGDSAMYLCASSRIAGGYEQYFGPGTRLTVT.

In this sample, this clone turned up a few times. As DNA, the CDR3 is TGTGCCAGCAGCACGGCAGGGGAAAACGGGGAGCTGTTTTTT. Its protein product is CASSTAGENGELFF. The chain carries TRBV6-5 and TRBJ2-2, with D maybe TRBD1 (6 bases). CDR1 and CDR2 from the germline V gene are MNHEY and SVGAGI. The CDR3 totals 14 residues. Trimming took 6 bases from V and 7 from J, leaving 15 bases between them.

The chain couples TRBV9 to TRBJ2-1; 10 bases are shared with TRBD2. Per the germline V gene, CDR1 is SGDLS and CDR2 is YYNGEE. V lost 4 bases, J lost 7 bases, and 8 bases stayed unmatched. This CDR3 is 15 amino acids long. As DNA, the CDR3 is TGTGCCAGCAGCCCCGAGGTAGCGGGGGGAAATGAGCAGTTCTTC. Protein: CASSPEVAGGNEQFF.

This chain connects TRBV6-5 to TRBJ1-4, with TRBD1 matching 8 bases. V shed 4 bases, J shed 8 bases, and the junction held 9 bases outside the gene matches. Germline values: CDR1 MNHEY, CDR2 SVGAGI. The length of the CDR3 is 15 residues. The CDR3, as DNA: TGTGCCAGCAGTTCCCGACAGGGGAGGAAGGAAAAACTGTTTTTT. It codes for CASSSRQGRKEKLFF.

The chain has TRBV2 and TRBJ1-6; weak D call: TRBD1 (6 bases). Germline V gives CDR1 SNHLY, CDR2 FYNNEI. The CDR3 totals 15 residues. Trimming stripped 0 bases from V and 10 bases from J, with 13 bases between. CDR3 DNA sequence: TGTGCCAGCAGTGAAGCGGCGGGGGCGGGCTCACCCCTCCACTTT. Protein: CASSEAAGAGSPLHF.

The rearrangement uses TRBV29-1 and TRBJ2-7, with TRBD2 matching 12 bases. Germline V CDR1 and CDR2: SQVTM, ANQGSEA. The CDR3 covers 15 residues. Germline trimming cut 6 bases from V and 2 bases from J; bases unmatched to any gene: 8. The CDR3 sequence is CSVKPGLAGTYEQYF. The CDR3 DNA sequence: TGCAGCGTCAAACCTGGACTAGCGGGGACCTACGAGCAGTACTTC.

J is TRBJ1-5 and V is TRBV6-5, with D perhaps TRBD1 (6 bases). Trimming left V 0 bases short and J 4 bases short, with 7 bases between. Germline CDR1 is MNHEY and CDR2 is SVGAGI. This CDR3 has 14 amino acids. The chain's CDR3 is CASSYSRGNQPQHF. The CDR3 nucleotides are TGTGCCAGCAGTTACTCCAGGGGTAATCAGCCCCAGCATTTT.

CDR3 in amino acids: CASSEKIWTGGVWDTGELFF. CDR3 DNA: TGTGCCAGCAGTGAAAAGATCTGGACAGGGGGCGTTTGGGACACCGGGGAGCTGTTTTTT. The chain joins TRBV6-1 to TRBJ2-2; 11 bases match TRBD1. With 2 bases clipped from V and 3 bases from J, the junction kept 14 bases outside the gene matches. The CDR3 spans 20 residues. The germline CDR1 and CDR2 sequences are MNHNS and SASEGT.

This clone was seen once. The rearrangement joins TRBV7-3 to TRBJ1-2, with D possibly being TRBD1 (5 bases). V shed 4 bases and J shed 8 bases, with 14 bases lying between them. Germline CDR1 and CDR2: SGHTA and FQGTGA. The CDR3 contains 13 residues. This CDR3 is CASSSGGVSGYTF. The CDR3 DNA is TGTGCCAGCAGCTCAGGAGGGGTTAGCGGCTACACCTTC.